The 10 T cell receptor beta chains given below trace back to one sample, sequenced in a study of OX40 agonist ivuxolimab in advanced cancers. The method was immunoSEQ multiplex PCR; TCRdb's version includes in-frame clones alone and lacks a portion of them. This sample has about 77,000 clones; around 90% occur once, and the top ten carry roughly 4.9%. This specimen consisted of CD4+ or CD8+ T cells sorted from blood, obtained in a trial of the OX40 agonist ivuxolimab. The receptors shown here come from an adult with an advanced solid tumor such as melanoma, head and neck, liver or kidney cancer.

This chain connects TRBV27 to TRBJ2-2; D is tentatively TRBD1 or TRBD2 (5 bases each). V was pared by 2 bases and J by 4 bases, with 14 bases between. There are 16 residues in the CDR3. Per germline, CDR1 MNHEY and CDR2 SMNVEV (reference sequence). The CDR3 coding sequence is TGTGCCAGCAGTTTACGTGGGAGTACAGGCACCGGGGAGCTGTTTTTT. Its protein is CASSLRGSTGTGELFF.

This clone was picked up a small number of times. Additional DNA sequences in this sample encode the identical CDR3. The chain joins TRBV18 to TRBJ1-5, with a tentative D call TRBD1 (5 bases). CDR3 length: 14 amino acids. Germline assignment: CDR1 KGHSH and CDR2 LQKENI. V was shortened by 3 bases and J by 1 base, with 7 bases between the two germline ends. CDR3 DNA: TGTGCCAGCTCACCGGGGCGGAGCAATCAGCCCCAGCATTTT. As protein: CASSPGRSNQPQHF.

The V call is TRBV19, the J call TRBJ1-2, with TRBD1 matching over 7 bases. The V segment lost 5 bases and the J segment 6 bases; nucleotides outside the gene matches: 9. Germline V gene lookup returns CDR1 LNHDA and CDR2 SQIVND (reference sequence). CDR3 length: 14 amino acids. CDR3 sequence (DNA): TGTGCCAGTAGTCCCCAGGGGGTTTTGGATGGCTACACCTTC. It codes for CASSPQGVLDGYTF.

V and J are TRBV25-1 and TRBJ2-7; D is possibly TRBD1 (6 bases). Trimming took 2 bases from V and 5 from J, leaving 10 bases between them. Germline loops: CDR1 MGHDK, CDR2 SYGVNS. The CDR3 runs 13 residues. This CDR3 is CASSEPTGNEQYF. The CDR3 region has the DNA TGTGCCAGCAGTGAACCGACAGGAAACGAGCAGTACTTC.

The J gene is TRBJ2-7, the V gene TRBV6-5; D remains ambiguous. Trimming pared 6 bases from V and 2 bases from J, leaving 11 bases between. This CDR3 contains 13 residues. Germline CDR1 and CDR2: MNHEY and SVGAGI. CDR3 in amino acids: CASSLSDAYEQYF. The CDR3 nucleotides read TGTGCCAGCAGCCTGTCGGACGCCTACGAGCAGTACTTC.

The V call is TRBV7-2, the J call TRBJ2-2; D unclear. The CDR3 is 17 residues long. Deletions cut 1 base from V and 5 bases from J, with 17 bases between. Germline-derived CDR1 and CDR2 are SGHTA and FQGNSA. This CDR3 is CASSLGGPIIQTGELFF. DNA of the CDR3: TGTGCCAGCAGCTTAGGAGGTCCGATCATACAAACCGGGGAGCTGTTTTTT.

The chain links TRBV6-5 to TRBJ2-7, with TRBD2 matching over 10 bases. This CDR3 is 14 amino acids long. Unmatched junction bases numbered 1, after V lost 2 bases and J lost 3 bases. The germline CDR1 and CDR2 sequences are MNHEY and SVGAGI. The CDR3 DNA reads TGTGCCAGCAGTTACCAGCGGGGGGGCTACGAGCAGTACTTC. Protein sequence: CASSYQRGGYEQYF.

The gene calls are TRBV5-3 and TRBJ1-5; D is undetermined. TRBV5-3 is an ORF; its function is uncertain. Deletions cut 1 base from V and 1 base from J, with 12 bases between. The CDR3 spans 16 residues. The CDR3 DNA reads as TGTGCCAGAAGCTTGCCGACGGGCATAAGCAATCAGCCCCAGCATTTT. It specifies CARSLPTGISNQPQHF.

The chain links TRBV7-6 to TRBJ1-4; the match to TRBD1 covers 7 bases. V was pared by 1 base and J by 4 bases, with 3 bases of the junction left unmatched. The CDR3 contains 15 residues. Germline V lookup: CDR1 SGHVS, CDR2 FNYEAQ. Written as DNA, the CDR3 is TGTGCCAGCAGCTTAGGCAGGGGGGTTAATGAAAAACTGTTTTTT. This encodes CASSLGRGVNEKLFF.

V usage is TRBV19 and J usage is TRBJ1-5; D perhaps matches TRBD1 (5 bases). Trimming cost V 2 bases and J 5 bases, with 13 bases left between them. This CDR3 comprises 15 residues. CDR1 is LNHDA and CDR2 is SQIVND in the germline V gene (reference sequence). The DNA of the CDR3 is TGTGCCAGTAGTATAATGGGGGTAGGGCATCAGCCCCAGCATTTT. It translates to CASSIMGVGHQPQHF.